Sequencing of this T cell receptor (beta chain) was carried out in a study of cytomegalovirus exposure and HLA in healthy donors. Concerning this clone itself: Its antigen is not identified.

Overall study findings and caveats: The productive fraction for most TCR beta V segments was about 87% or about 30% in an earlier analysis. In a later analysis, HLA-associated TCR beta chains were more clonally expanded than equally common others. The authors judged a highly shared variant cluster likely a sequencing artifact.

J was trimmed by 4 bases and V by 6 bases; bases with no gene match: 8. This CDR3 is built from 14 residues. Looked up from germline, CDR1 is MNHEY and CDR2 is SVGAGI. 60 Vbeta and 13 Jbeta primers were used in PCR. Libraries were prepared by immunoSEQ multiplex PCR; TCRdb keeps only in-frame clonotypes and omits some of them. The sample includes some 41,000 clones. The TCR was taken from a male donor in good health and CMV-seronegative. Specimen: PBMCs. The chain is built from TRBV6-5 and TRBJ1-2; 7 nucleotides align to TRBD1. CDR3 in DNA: TGTGCCAGCAGACAACCGACAGGGTCCTATGGCTACACCTTC. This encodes CASRQPTGSYGYTF.